Listed here are 8 T cell receptor beta chains from one sample, sequenced in a study of blood T cell repertoires in COVID-19. Sequencing was performed with immunoSEQ multiplex PCR; in TCRdb, only in-frame clones are kept and a portion is missing. Among roughly 100,000 clones listed, roughly nine tenths were seen once. The source material was peripheral blood. The receptors originated from a man aged 50 to 59 in a cohort sampled during active COVID-19.

The rearrangement links TRBV11-1 to TRBJ1-2, with D unclear. CDR1 is SGHAT and CDR2 is FQDESV in the germline V gene (reference sequence). The CDR3 spans 14 residues. The V end was cut by 4 bases, the J end by 5 bases, with 14 bases between. CDR3 nucleotides: TGTGCCAGCAGCTCGACTCCGGGAGCATATGGCTACACCTTC. Its protein product is CASSSTPGAYGYTF.

The chain has TRBV5-1 and TRBJ2-2, with 10 bases aligning to TRBD2. V was clipped by 7 bases and J by 5 bases; unmatched bases: 5. Germline V gene sequence: CDR1 SGHRS, CDR2 YFSETQ. The CDR3 has 14 amino acids. CDR3 in DNA: TGCGCCAGCCGGGCTAGCGGGGGAACCGGGGAGCTGTTTTTT. It is translated as CASRASGGTGELFF.

The chain's CDR3 is CASSDSRGDTQYF. CDR3 DNA: TGTGCCAGCAGTGACTCCCGGGGGGATACGCAGTATTTT. The V call is TRBV6-4, the J call TRBJ2-3; maybe TRBD2 (6 bases). Germline values: CDR1 MRHNA, CDR2 SNTAGT. Between the trimmed V and J ends, which lost 0 bases and 6 bases, there was a span of 7 bases. There are 13 residues in the CDR3.

The chain uses TRBV5-1 and TRBJ1-2; D may be TRBD1 (6 bases). CDR1 and CDR2 (germline): SGHRS, YFSETQ. The CDR3 has 14 residues. V shed 1 base and J shed 6 bases, with 13 bases lying between them. CDR3 bases: TGCGCCAGCAGCTTGTTTGGAGGGGGGGATGGCTACACCTTC. Protein sequence: CASSLFGGGDGYTF.

The chain joins TRBV21-1 to TRBJ1-2. TRBV21-1 is marked as a pseudogene. The CDR3 spans 14 residues. The CDR3 spells CASSKEGGGYGYTF. As DNA, the CDR3 is TGTGCCAGCAGCAAGGAGGGGGGGGGCTATGGCTACACCTTC.

This clone was detected only once. The chain uses TRBV2 and TRBJ1-4; 11 nucleotides match TRBD1. V shed 10 bases and J 8 bases; nucleotides not matched to a gene: 9. CDR3 length equals 14 residues. Per the germline V gene, CDR1 is SNHLY and CDR2 is FYNNEI. This chain's CDR3 is CATKRGQGGEKLFF. For the CDR3, the DNA is TGTGCCACCAAGAGGGGACAGGGGGGCGAAAAACTGTTTTTT.

The V gene is TRBV30, the J gene TRBJ1-6; the D gene is possibly TRBD1 (5 bases). The CDR3 runs 16 residues. The germline V and J ends were trimmed by 3 bases and 5 bases, with 17 bases remaining between them. Germline CDR1 is GTSNPN and CDR2 is SVGIG (reference sequence). CDR3 region: CAWRGRGVRDNSPLHF. CDR3 in DNA: TGTGCCTGGAGGGGGAGGGGTGTACGGGATAATTCACCCCTCCACTTT.

The J gene is TRBJ2-2, the V gene TRBV19; 11 bases are shared with TRBD1. J lost 7 bases, V lost 3 bases, and 7 bases had no gene match. The CDR3 totals 16 residues. Per the germline V gene, CDR1 is LNHDA and CDR2 is SQIVND (reference sequence). CDR3 protein: CASSMKTGQGGGELFF. The CDR3 bases are TGTGCCAGTAGTATGAAGACGGGACAGGGGGGCGGGGAGCTGTTTTTT.